This TCR beta chain originates from a study of T cell repertoires in cytomegalovirus infection. The wider study: Evidence of both CMV infection and a matching HLA type came from public TCR beta signatures. Study outcomes and limitations: CMV-specific HLA-C-restricted TCR beta clonotypes dominated the ex vivo response.

There are 13 residues in the CDR3. Germline CDR1 and CDR2: SGHVT and SQSDAQ. Deletions cut 5 bases from V and 5 bases from J, with 12 bases between. Turning to this clonotype: What it binds is unknown.

TCRdb reprocessed the reads via MiXCR and lists one record per CDR3 protein. The data contain roughly 500,000 distinct CDR3 sequences, roughly 42% of them seen just once; the ten biggest clones take up roughly two fifths. The rearrangement uses TRBV7-4 and TRBJ2-5, with D perhaps matching TRBD2 (5 bases). This receptor was taken from a human donor in good health (CMV status not recorded). Some clones in this sample may be carry-over from other donors' samples. The sequenced sample was cultured PBMCs, obtained from culture after CMV antigen stimulation. The CDR3 coding sequence is TGTGCCAGCAGCCGAGAGGGTAGGGAGACCCAGTACTTC. Its protein product is CASSREGRETQYF.